This TCR beta chain was sequenced in a study of blood T cell repertoires in COVID-19. V lost 3 bases, J lost 8 bases, and 18 bases lay in between. Germline loops: CDR1 KGHSH, CDR2 LQKENI. CDR3 length: 15 residues. This clone was recorded a few times. This table comes from immunoSEQ multiplex PCR, and its TCRdb copy is limited to in-frame clones, with some not included. The sample lists 200,000 or so clones, 86% seen once, with about 0.81% in the top ten. The receptor was isolated from a woman between 65 and 79 years old with acute or convalescent COVID-19. The chain carries TRBV18 and TRBJ2-3, with D perhaps matching TRBD2 (7 bases). The sample consisted of peripheral blood. The CDR3 nucleotides read TGTGCCAGCTCACCCCCCGGGGGGCGGATGGGTACGCAGTATTTT. Its translation: CASSPPGGRMGTQYF. Combining the CDR3 with reference TRBV18 and TRBJ2-3 gives the whole variable domain NAGVMQNPRHLVRRRGQEARLRCSPMKGHSHVYWYRQLPEEGLKFMVYLQKENIIDESGMPKERFSAEFPKEGPSILRIQQVVRGDSAAYFCASSPPGGRMGTQYFGPGTRLTVL.